One sample yielded the 20 T cell receptor beta chains listed below, sequenced in a study of response to subunit inactivated influenza vaccine. MiXCR, run by TCRdb on the RT-PCR reads, gives a single entry per CDR3 protein. In the table there are 500,000 or so distinct CDR3 sequences, approximately 16% of which are singletons. The material sequenced was CD4+ T cells sorted from PBMCs, taken around 25 months after vaccination. The source of these receptors is a man in his fifties or sixties who received an inactivated influenza vaccine.

In its sample, this clonotype was seen a few times. This chain joins TRBV27 and TRBJ2-1, with TRBD1 matching over 8 bases. J gave up 6 bases and V 6 bases, and 10 bases lay outside the gene matches. Germline values: CDR1 MNHEY, CDR2 SMNVEV (reference sequence). CDR3 length: 15 amino acids. CDR3 DNA sequence: TGTGCCAGCAGATTCGACAGGGGTACGATCAATGAGCAGTTCTTC. The encoded protein is CASRFDRGTINEQFF.

The genes are TRBV9 and TRBJ1-4; 8 bases are a match to TRBD1. CDR1 and CDR2 from the germline V gene are SGDLS and YYNGEE. The CDR3 runs to 15 residues. V shed 3 bases, J shed 11 bases, and the junction held 12 bases outside the gene matches. CDR3 region: CASSARTGTREKLFF. CDR3 nucleotides: TGTGCCAGCAGCGCCCGGACAGGGACCCGCGAGAAACTGTTTTTT.

In DNA form, the CDR3 reads TGTGCCAGCAGCTTAGCGGGGGGGCATAGGGAGCAGTTCTTC. This codes for CASSLAGGHREQFF. This chain connects TRBV11-2 to TRBJ2-1, with TRBD2 identical over 8 bases. V gave up 1 base and J gave up 10 bases; unmatched junction bases: 6. This CDR3 has 14 amino acids. Per germline, CDR1 SGHAT and CDR2 FQNNGV.

This clonotype was counted at least ten times. The CDR3 nucleotides read TGTGCCAGCAGCCGACCCTCTGAGGACAGTAATGAAAAACTGTTTTTT. Translation gives CASSRPSEDSNEKLFF. This chain links TRBV11-2 with TRBJ1-4; weak D call: TRBD1 (6 bases). The V end was cut by 5 bases, the J end by 4 bases, with 17 bases between. The V gene's germline CDR1 is SGHAT and CDR2 FQNNGV. The CDR3 is made up of 16 amino acids.

This sequence joins TRBV20-1 and TRBJ1-1; D is undetermined. V was pared by 1 base and J by 1 base, with 7 bases between. Germline lookup yields CDR1 DFQATT and CDR2 SNEGSKA (reference sequence). There are 13 residues in the CDR3. The CDR3 sequence is CSARGPGNTEAFF. The CDR3 region has the DNA TGCAGTGCTAGAGGGCCCGGGAACACTGAAGCTTTCTTT.

The CDR3 sequence: CASSLRLAGVLYF. CDR3 DNA: TGTGCCAGCAGCTTACGACTAGCGGGAGTTCTGTACTTC. V gene TRBV7-7 combines with J gene TRBJ2-7; 12 bases map to TRBD2. The germline V gene encodes CDR1 SSHAT and CDR2 FNYEAQ (reference sequence). V was clipped by 2 bases and J by 12 bases; unmatched bases: 5. The CDR3 runs 13 residues. Combining the CDR3 with reference TRBV7-7 and TRBJ2-7 gives the whole variable domain GAGVSQSPRYKVTKRGQDVTLRCDPISSHATLYWYQQALGQGPEFLTYFNYEAQPDKSGLPSDRFSAERPEGSISTLTIQRTEQRDSAMYRCASSLRLAGVLYFGPGTRLTVT.

The chain employs TRBV20-1 and TRBJ2-7; perhaps TRBD2 as D (6 bases). The CDR3 is made up of 14 amino acids. Trimming pared 0 bases from V and 6 bases from J, leaving 15 bases between. Germline V lookup: CDR1 DFQATT, CDR2 SNEGSKA (reference sequence). DNA for the CDR3: TGCAGTGCTAGAGACCCGGGGGACGGGCTCGAGCAGTACTTC. Translation gives CSARDPGDGLEQYF.

This clonotype has only a few counts. J is TRBJ2-5 and V is TRBV7-2; possible D gene TRBD1, 6 bases. Germline V gene sequence: CDR1 SGHTA, CDR2 FQGNSA. The ends were cut back, 6 bases at V and 2 bases at J, with 13 bases in the middle. The length of the CDR3 is 14 residues. The CDR3 coding sequence is TGTGCCAGCAGTGTAACAGGGTTACAAGAGACCCAGTACTTC. It specifies CASSVTGLQETQYF. The variable domain in full, completed from reference TRBV7-2 and TRBJ2-5, reads GAGVSQSPSNKVTEKGKDVELRCDPISGHTALYWYRQSLGQGLEFLIYFQGNSAPDKSGLPSDRFSAERTGGSVSTLTIQRTQQEDSAVYLCASSVTGLQETQYFGPGTRLLVL.

The CDR3 region has the DNA TGCAGTGCTAGCGCGACTAGCGGGGGTATCCATGGGCAGTACTTC. This sequence encodes CSASATSGGIHGQYF. The chain recombines TRBV20-1 with TRBJ2-7; 12 bases match TRBD2. Germline CDR1 reads DFQATT; CDR2 reads SNEGSKA (reference sequence). With 3 bases clipped from V and 9 bases from J, the junction kept 12 bases outside the gene matches. The CDR3 covers 15 residues.

The V gene is TRBV20-1, the J gene TRBJ1-2, with D possibly matching TRBD1 (5 bases). V lost 5 bases to trimming and J lost 3 bases, with 16 bases between them. From germline, CDR1 is DFQATT and CDR2 SNEGSKA (reference sequence). This CDR3 comprises 14 residues. The CDR3 here is CSADVRQGDYGYTF. The CDR3 DNA follows: TGCAGTGCTGACGTAAGGCAGGGTGACTATGGCTACACCTTC.

The V gene is TRBV3-1, the J gene TRBJ2-1; D gene uncertain. CDR1 is LGHDT and CDR2 is YNNKEL in the germline V gene (reference sequence). The CDR3 runs 11 residues. Trimming left V 0 bases short and J 9 bases short, with 3 bases between. CDR3 region: CASSQDSEQFF. As DNA, the CDR3 is TGTGCCAGCAGCCAAGACTCTGAGCAGTTCTTC.

This clonotype occurred a few times. The chain combines TRBV20-1 with TRBJ2-7, with a tentative D call TRBD1 (7 bases). The CDR3 covers 15 residues. Trimming shortened V by 4 bases and J by 2 bases, and 18 bases separated the two germline ends. Germline V gene data show CDR1 as DFQATT and CDR2 as SNEGSKA (reference sequence). This CDR3 is CSATGATGETYEQYF. The CDR3 DNA sequence: TGCAGTGCTACGGGGGCCACAGGGGAAACCTACGAGCAGTACTTC.

The chain joins TRBV12-3 or TRBV12-4 to TRBJ2-5; 7 bases match TRBD1. V shed 6 bases and J 0 bases; nucleotides not matched to a gene: 7. This CDR3 has 15 residues. CDR3 sequence (DNA): TGTGCCAGCAGCCACCGGGACAGAGACCAAGAGACCCAGTACTTC. Translation: CASSHRDRDQETQYF.

The chain employs TRBV5-1 and TRBJ1-1; 7 bases fit TRBD1. Losses at the gene ends were 3 bases for V and 6 bases for J; bases not matched to a gene: 11. The CDR3 is 15 residues long. In germline, CDR1 is SGHRS, CDR2 YFSETQ. This CDR3 reads CASSSRTGTAAEAFF. The DNA for the CDR3 is TGCGCCAGCAGCTCTAGGACAGGAACGGCGGCTGAAGCTTTCTTT.

The table lists this clonotype with a few counts. The chain recombines TRBV20-1 with TRBJ1-2, with 10 bases aligning to TRBD1. V dropped 6 bases and J dropped 4; count of bases not matched to a gene: 8. Germline CDR1 is DFQATT and CDR2 is SNEGSKA (reference sequence). The CDR3 length is 14 residues. The CDR3 loop is CSASPTGGAYGYTF. CDR3 DNA: TGCAGTGCCAGCCCGACAGGGGGCGCCTATGGCTACACCTTC.

This clonotype was counted at least ten times. The chain links TRBV5-6 to TRBJ1-1; 9 bases are shared with TRBD1. Germline CDR1 and CDR2: SGHDT and YYEEEE. With V trimmed by 6 bases and J by 0 bases, 6 bases remained unmatched. CDR3 length equals 15 residues. Written as DNA, the CDR3 is TGTGCCAGCACCCGGGGACAGGGCCTGAACACTGAAGCTTTCTTT. It encodes CASTRGQGLNTEAFF.

This clonotype has more than one count but fewer than ten. This rearrangement joins TRBV15 to TRBJ2-3, with TRBD1 matching over 8 bases. Germline CDR1 is LNHNV and CDR2 is YYDKDF (reference sequence). The CDR3 has 16 residues. V trimming: 6 bases; J trimming: 1 base; junction bases outside the gene matches: 9. CDR3 protein: CATRDLGTGRTDTQYF. The CDR3 DNA reads as TGTGCCACCAGGGACCTTGGGACAGGACGCACAGATACGCAGTATTTT.

The chain joins TRBV29-1 to TRBJ2-5; TRBD2 might be the D (6 bases). Per the germline V gene, CDR1 is SQVTM and CDR2 is ANQGSEA. Trimming took off 7 bases at V and 2 bases at J, with 17 bases between the two ends. The CDR3 covers 14 residues. The CDR3 loop is CSAVKSAGQETQYF. Here the CDR3 DNA reads TGCAGCGCGGTAAAGTCGGCGGGACAAGAGACCCAGTACTTC.

The chain joins TRBV7-2 to TRBJ2-3; D is undetermined. Trimming stripped 5 bases from V and 5 bases from J, with 11 bases between. The V gene's germline CDR1 is SGHTA and CDR2 FQGNSA. This CDR3 spans 13 amino acids. CDR3 sequence: CASSADPKDTQYF. Here the CDR3 DNA reads TGTGCCAGCAGCGCAGACCCCAAAGATACGCAGTATTTT.

The rearrangement links TRBV6-2 or TRBV6-3 to TRBJ1-5; unclear D gene. The CDR3 loop spans 16 amino acids. Trimming stripped 2 bases from V and 5 bases from J, with 16 bases between. Germline V gene lookup returns CDR1 MNHEY and CDR2 SVGEGT. CDR3 sequence reads: CASSYDAGHAYQPQHF. The CDR3 nucleotides are TGTGCCAGCAGTTACGATGCAGGCCATGCCTATCAGCCCCAGCATTTT.